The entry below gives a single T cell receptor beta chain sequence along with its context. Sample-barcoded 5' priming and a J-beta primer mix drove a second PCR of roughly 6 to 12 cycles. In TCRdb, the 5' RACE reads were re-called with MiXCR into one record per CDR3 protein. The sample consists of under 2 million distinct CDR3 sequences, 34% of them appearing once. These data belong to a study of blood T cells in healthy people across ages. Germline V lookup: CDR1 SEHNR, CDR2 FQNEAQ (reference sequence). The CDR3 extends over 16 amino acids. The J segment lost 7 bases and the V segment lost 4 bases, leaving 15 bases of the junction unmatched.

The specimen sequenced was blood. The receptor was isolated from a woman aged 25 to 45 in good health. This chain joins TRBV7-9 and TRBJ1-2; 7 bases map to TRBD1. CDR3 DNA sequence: TGTGCCAGCAGCTCCTATGCAGGGGGTGAAATCGGTGGCTACACCTTC. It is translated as CASSSYAGGEIGGYTF.